These 3 T cell receptor beta chains originate from one sample sequenced in a study of neurological immune-mediated disorders. TCRdb reprocessed the 5' RACE reads with MiXCR, giving one entry per CDR3 protein. The top ten hold about 6.3% of the sample, which has 45,000 to 65,000 distinct CDR3 sequences, about 3.7% seen once. Sequencing used PBMCs. These receptors all come from a man aged 35 to 55 with multiple sclerosis.

In its sample, this clonotype was seen a few times. Sequence at one end of the junction differs from germline and may be a read error. The chain combines TRBV12-3 or TRBV12-4 with TRBJ2-7, with TRBD1 matching over 10 bases. This CDR3 comprises 18 residues. The DNA of the CDR3 is TGTGCCAGCAGTTTCCTCCCCCGGTGGGACAGGGGATCCTACAAGCAGTACTTC. It encodes CASSFLPRWDRGSYKQYF.

The rearrangement links TRBV7-9 to TRBJ1-2, with TRBD1 as a possible D gene (6 bases). This CDR3 spans 15 amino acids. Germline values: CDR1 SEHNR, CDR2 FQNEAQ (reference sequence). V lost 5 bases and J 3 bases, leaving 16 bases between the germline ends. CDR3 bases: TGTGCCAGCAGCGGAACACAGGGCCCTGACTATGGCTACACCTTC. Translated: CASSGTQGPDYGYTF.

This clonotype was observed many times. The chain recombines TRBV7-2 with TRBJ2-7, with 10 nucleotides matching TRBD1. CDR1 and CDR2 (germline): SGHTA, FQGNSA. J lost 6 bases, V lost 4 bases, and 3 bases had no gene match. The CDR3 is 13 amino acids. The CDR3 DNA sequence: TGTGCCAGCAGCTCCGGACAGGGGGGCGAGCAGTACTTC. Translating gives CASSSGQGGEQYF.